This T cell receptor (beta chain) was observed in a study of beta chain features in type 1 diabetes. Study-level information: Age, gender, cell numbers and subset yield matched between patients and controls. In all, around 99 million sorted cells from all samples were analyzed. General observations from the study: Shortening of TCRB CDR3s, moderate but significant, appeared in all four CD4+ subsets of Type 1 diabetes patients. Across patients, naive, central memory and Treg TCRB repertoires exhibited apparently greater similarity than was observed across healthy donors.

This clone occurred a few times. Its antigen is unknown. CDR3 length equals 14 residues. Trimming cost V 6 bases and J 3 bases, with 14 bases left between them. Germline V lookup: CDR1 SGHTA, CDR2 FQGNSA. The investigators reverse transcribed all of the isolated RNA, so they sequenced expressed TCRB transcripts. Profiling relied on immunoSEQ multiplex PCR, and the TCRdb table lists in-frame clones only, not all of them. The sample lists about 620,000 clones, around 15% occurring once. Sequenced sample: naive CD4+ T cells from blood. The sequence came from a man aged 18 to 29 in good health. This chain joins TRBV7-2 and TRBJ2-5; no clear D gene. The CDR3 coding sequence is TGTGCCAGCAGTTATTACGGTGTAGAAGAGACCCAGTACTTC. This codes for CASSYYGVEETQYF.